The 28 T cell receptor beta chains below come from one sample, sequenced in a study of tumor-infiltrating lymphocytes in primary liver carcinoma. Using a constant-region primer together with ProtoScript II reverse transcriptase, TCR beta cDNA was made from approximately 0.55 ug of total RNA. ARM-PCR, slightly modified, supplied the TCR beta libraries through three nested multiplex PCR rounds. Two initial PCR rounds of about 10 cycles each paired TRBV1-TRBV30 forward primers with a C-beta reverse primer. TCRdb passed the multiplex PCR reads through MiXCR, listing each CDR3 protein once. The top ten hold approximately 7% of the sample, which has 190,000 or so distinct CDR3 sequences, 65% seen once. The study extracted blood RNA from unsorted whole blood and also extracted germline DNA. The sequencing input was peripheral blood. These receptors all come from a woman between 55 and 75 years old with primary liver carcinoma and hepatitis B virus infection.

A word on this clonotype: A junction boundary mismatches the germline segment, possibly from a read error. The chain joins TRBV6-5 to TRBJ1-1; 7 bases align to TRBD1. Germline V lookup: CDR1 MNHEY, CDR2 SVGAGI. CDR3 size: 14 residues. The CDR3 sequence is CASTPRGTDTETFF. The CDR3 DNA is TGTGCCAGTACCCCCAGGGGGACGGACACTGAAACTTTCTTT.

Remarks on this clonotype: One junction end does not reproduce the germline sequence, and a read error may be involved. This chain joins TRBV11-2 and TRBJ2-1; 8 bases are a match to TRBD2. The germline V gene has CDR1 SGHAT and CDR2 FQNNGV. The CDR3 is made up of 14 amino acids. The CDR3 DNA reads TGTGCCAGCAGCCAATTAGCGGGGAGAAATGATCAGTTCTTC. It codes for CASSQLAGRNDQFF.

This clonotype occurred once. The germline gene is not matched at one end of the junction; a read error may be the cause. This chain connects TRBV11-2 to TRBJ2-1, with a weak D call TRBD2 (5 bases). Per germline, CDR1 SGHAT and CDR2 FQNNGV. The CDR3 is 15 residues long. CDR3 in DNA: TGTGCCAACAGCTTGATATCACCGTCCACGGGGGAGCAGTTCTTC. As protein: CANSLISPSTGEQFF.

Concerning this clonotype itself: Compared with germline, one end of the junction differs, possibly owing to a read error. DNA for the CDR3: TGCGCCAACAGCCAAGATTACAGTAATGAGCAGCTCTTC. It yields the protein CANSQDYSNEQLF. The chain is built from TRBV4-1 and TRBJ2-1; D gene uncertain. CDR3 length: 13 residues. Germline V gene data show CDR1 as MGHRA and CDR2 as YSYEKL.

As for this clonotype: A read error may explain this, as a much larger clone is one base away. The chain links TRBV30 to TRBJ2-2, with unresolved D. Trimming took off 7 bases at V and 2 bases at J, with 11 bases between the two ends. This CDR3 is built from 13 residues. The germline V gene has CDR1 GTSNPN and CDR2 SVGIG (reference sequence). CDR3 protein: CALTPPNTGELFF. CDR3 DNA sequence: TGTGCCTTGACACCACCTAACACCGGGGAGCTGTTTTTT.

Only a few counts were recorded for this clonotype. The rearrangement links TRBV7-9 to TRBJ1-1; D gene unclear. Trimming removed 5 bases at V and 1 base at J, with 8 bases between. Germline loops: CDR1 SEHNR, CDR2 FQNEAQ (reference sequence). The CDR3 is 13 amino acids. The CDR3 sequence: CASSVSGNTEAFF. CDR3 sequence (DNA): TGTGCCAGCAGCGTCTCCGGGAACACTGAAGCTTTCTTT.

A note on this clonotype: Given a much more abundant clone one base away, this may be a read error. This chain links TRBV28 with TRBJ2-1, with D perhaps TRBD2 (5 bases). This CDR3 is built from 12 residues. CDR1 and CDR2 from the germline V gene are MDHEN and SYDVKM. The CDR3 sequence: CASSTRRNGQFF. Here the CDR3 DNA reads TGTGCCAGCAGTACTAGGCGTAATGGGCAGTTCTTC.

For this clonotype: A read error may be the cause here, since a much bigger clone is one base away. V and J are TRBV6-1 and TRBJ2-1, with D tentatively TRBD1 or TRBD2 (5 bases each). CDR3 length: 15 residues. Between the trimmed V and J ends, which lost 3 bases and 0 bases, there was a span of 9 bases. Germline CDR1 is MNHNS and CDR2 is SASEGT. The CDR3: CASSEGVTSYNEQFF. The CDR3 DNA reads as TGTGCCAGCAGTGAGGGGGTGACCTCCTACAATGAGCAGTTCTTC.

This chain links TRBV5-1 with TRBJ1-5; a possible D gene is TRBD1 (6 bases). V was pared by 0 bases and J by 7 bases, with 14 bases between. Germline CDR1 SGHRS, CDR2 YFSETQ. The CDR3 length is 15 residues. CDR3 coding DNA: TGCGCCAGCAGCTTGGAGGGGGTCCCGGGCCAGCCCCAGCATTTT. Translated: CASSLEGVPGQPQHF.

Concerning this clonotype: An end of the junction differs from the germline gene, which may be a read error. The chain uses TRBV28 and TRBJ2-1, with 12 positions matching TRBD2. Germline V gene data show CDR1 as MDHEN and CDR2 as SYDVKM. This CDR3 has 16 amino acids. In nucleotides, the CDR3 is TGTGCCCGCAGTTCCAGGACTAGCGGGATCCTTAATGAGCAATTCTTC. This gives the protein CARSSRTSGILNEQFF.

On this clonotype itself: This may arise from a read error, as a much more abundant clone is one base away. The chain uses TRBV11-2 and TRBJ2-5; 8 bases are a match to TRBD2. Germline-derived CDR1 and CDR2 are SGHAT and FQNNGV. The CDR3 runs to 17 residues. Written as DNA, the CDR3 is TGTACCAGCAGCTTAGGCACGGGCGGGAGGAGGGGAGAGACCCAGTACTTC. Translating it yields CTSSLGTGGRRGETQYF.

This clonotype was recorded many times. CDR3 residues: CASSPLGGLAGGRFF. Written as DNA, the CDR3 is TGTGCCAGCAGCCCGCTCGGGGGGCTAGCGGGAGGCCGGTTCTTC. The J gene is TRBJ2-1, the V gene TRBV11-2; 11 bases line up with TRBD2. Losses at the gene ends were 5 bases for V and 15 bases for J; bases not matched to a gene: 15. The CDR3 is 15 amino acids. Per germline, CDR1 SGHAT and CDR2 FQNNGV.

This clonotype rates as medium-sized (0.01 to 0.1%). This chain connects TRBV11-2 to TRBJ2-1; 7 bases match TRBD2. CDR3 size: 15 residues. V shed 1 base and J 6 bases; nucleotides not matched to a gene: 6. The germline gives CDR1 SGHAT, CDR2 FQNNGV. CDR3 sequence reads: CASSLGSSGRNEQFF. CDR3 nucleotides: TGTGCCAGCAGCTTAGGGTCTAGCGGACGCAATGAGCAGTTCTTC.

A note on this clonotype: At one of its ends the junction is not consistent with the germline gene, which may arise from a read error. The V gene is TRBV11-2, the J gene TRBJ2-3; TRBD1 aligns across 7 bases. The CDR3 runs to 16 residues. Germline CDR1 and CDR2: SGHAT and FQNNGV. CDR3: CASSLPTGSFTDTQYF. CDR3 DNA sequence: TGTGCCAGCAGCTTGCCGACAGGGTCTTTCACAGATACGCAGTATTTC. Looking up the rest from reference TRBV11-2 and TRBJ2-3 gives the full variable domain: EAGVAQSPRYKIIEKRQSVAFWCNPISGHATLYWYQQILGQGPKLLIQFQNNGVVDDSQLPKDRFSAERLKGVDSTLKIQPAKLEDSAVYLCASSLPTGSFTDTQYFGPGTRLTVL.

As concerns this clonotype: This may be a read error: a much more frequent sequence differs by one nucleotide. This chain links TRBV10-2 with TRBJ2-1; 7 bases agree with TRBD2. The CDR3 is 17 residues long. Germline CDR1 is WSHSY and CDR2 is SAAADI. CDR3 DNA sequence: TGCGCCAGCAGTGAGTATGGCGGGAGATCATCCTACAATGAGCTGTTCTTC. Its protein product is CASSEYGGRSSYNELFF.

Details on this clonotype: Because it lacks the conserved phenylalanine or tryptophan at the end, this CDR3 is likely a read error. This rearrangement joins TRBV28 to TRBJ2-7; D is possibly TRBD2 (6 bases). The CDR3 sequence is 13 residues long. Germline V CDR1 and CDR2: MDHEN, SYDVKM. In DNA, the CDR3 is TGTGCCAACAGTTTACGGGGACTCTACGAGCAGTACTTA. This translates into CANSLRGLYEQYL.

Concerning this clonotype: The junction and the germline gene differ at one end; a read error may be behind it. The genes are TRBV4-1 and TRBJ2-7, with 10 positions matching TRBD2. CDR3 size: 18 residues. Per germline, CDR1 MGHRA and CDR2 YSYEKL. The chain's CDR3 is CTSRSLPPRGLARSEQYF. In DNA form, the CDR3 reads TGCACCAGCAGATCGTTACCCCCGAGGGGACTAGCGCGATCCGAGCAGTACTTC.

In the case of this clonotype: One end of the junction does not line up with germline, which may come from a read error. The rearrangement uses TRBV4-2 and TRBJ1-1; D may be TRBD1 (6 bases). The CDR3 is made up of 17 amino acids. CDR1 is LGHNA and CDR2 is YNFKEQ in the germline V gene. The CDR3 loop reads CASNQVTAGAGDAVAFF. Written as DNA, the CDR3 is TGTGCCAGCAACCAAGTCACCGCAGGGGCTGGGGACGCTGTAGCTTTCTTT.

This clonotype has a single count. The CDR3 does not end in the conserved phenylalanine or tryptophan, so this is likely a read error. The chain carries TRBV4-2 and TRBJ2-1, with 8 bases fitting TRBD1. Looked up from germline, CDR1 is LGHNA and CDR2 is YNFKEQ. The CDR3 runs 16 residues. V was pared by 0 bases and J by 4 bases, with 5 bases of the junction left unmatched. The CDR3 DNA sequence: TGTGCCAGCAGCCAAGACTCAGGGGGCGCTTACAATGAGCAGTTCTTA. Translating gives CASSQDSGGAYNEQFL.

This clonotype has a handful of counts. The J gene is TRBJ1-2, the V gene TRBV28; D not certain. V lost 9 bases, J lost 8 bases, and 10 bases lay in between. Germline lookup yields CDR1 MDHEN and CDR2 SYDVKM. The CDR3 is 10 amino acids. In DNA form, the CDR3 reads TGTGCCAGTTTCAGAGGCGGCTACACCTTC. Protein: CASFRGGYTF.

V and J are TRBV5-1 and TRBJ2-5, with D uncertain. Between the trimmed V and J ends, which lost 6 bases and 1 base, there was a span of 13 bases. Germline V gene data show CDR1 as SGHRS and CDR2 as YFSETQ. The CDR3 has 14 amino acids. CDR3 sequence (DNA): TGCGCCAGCACCTTAGCCGTGAGCCAAGAGACCCAGTACTTC. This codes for CASTLAVSQETQYF.

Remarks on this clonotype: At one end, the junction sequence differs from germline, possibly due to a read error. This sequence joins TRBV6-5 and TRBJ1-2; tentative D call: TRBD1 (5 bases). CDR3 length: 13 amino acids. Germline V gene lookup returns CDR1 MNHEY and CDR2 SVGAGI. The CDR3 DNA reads TGTGCCAGCAGTTACGGGGGATCATACGGCTACGCCTTC. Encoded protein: CASSYGGSYGYAF.

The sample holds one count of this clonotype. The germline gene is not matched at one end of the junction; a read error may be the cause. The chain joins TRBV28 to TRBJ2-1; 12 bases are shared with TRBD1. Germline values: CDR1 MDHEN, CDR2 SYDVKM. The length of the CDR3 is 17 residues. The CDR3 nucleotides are TGTCCCAGCAGTTCGACCCTCCGGGACAGGGGGCGGAATGAGCAGTTCTTC. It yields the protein CPSSSTLRDRGRNEQFF.

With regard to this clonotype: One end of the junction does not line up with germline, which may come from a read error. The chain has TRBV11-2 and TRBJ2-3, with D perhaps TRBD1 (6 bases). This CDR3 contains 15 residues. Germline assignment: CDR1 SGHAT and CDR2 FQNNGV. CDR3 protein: CAGSFRQDRTDTQYF. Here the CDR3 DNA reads TGTGCCGGCAGCTTTAGACAGGACCGCACAGATACGCAGTATTTT. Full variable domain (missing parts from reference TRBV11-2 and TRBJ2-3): EAGVAQSPRYKIIEKRQSVAFWCNPISGHATLYWYQQILGQGPKLLIQFQNNGVVDDSQLPKDRFSAERLKGVDSTLKIQPAKLEDSAVYLCAGSFRQDRTDTQYFGPGTRLTVL.

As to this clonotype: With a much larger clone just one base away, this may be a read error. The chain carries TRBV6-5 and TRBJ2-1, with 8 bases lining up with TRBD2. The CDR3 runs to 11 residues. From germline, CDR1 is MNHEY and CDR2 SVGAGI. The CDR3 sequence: CVSGSGGEQFF. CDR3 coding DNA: TGTGTCAGCGGGAGCGGGGGTGAGCAGTTCTTC.

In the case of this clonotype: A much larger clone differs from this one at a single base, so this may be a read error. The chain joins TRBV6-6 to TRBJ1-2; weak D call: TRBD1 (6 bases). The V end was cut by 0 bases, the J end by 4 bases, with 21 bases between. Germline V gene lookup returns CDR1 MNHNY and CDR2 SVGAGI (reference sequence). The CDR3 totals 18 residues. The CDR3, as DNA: TGTGCCAGCAGTTACTCGTATTCATCCGGGGGCTTTAGCTATGGCTACACCTTC. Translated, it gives CASSYSYSSGGFSYGYTF.

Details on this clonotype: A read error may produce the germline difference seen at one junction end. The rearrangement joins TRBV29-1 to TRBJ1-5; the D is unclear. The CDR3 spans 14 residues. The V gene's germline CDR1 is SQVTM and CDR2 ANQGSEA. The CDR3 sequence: CIVSSGSINQSQHF. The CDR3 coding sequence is TGCATCGTTTCCTCCGGGAGTATCAATCAGTCCCAGCATTTT.

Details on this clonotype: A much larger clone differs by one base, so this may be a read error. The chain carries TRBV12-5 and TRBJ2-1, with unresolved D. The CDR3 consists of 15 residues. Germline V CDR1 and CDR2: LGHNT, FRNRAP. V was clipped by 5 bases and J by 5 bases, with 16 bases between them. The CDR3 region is CASGPQMGMHNEQFF. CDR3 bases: TGTGCTAGTGGTCCCCAGATGGGGATGCACAATGAGCAGTTCTTC.